Listed below are T cell receptor beta chains from one sample, sequenced in a study of shared clonotypes between healthy human individuals. TCRdb's copy holds only in-frame clones and misses some; the assay was immunoSEQ multiplex PCR. The sample lists fewer than 3 million clones; 85% to 95% were seen once. Sequencing used naive CD4+ T cells from PBMCs. The receptor set was obtained from a man younger than 35 in good health. Some clones in this sample may be carry-over from other donors' samples. CDR3s include the opening cysteine and the closing phenylalanine or tryptophan. Fields, in order: J gene, clone size, V gene, D gene, CDR3 protein. D genes are given only for firm matches. Clone size, where shown, is once, few, many, or a class for clones that have expanded.

TRBJ2-5	NA	TRBV6-5	NA	CASSRPGAETQYF
TRBJ1-4	NA	TRBV5-1	NA	CASSLIPRTPNEKLFF
TRBJ2-2	NA	TRBV9	NA	CASSPLGGNTGELFF
TRBJ2-7	NA	TRBV27	TRBD2	CASSLEGGSSYEQYF
TRBJ2-7	NA	TRBV7-3	NA	CASSPLRQSWASYEQYF
TRBJ2-7	NA	TRBV6-5	NA	CASRGSGTYEQYF
TRBJ2-3	NA	TRBV2	TRBD2	CASSPRTSPTSTDTQYF
TRBJ2-1	NA	TRBV7-9	TRBD2	CASSPGTSGSFF
TRBJ2-7	NA	TRBV7-2	TRBD2	CASSLGTSGIEQYF
TRBJ2-1	NA	TRBV5-1	TRBD2	CASSSTSGRAWDEQFF
TRBJ2-2	NA	TRBV28	TRBD2	CASTVAGGTGELFF
TRBJ2-3	NA	TRBV6-5	NA	CASSAPRGDTQYF
TRBJ2-2	NA	TRBV6-4	NA	CASRMDRANTGELFF
TRBJ1-2	NA	TRBV10-3	NA	CAIRTRDGENYGYTF
TRBJ1-1	once	TRBV5-1	NA	CASSLHADSRGFTEAFF
TRBJ1-1	NA	TRBV6-4	TRBD1	CASSLATPTGVNTEAFF
TRBJ2-7	NA	TRBV7-9	NA	CASSWTGSWIPAYEQYF
TRBJ2-7	NA	TRBV5-5	TRBD2	CASSISGGAGVSEQYF
TRBJ2-3	NA	TRBV5-4	TRBD2	CASSPRNFSGRVGTDTQYF
TRBJ2-7	once	TRBV30	NA	CAWSVKGGVSYEQYF
TRBJ2-7	NA	TRBV6-5	TRBD1	CASSYERTGGDYEQYF
TRBJ1-1	NA	TRBV10-3	TRBD1	CAIRTGTGGMNTEAFF
TRBJ2-1	NA	TRBV18	TRBD2	CASSPLGLADNEQFF
TRBJ1-5	NA	TRBV6-5	TRBD1	CASSLQGVGNQPQHF
TRBJ2-7	NA	TRBV4-1	TRBD1	CASSQFTVLYGQGAGEQYF
TRBJ1-1	NA	TRBV5-6	TRBD1	CASSFAPGTGFLYGEAFF
TRBJ1-1	few	TRBV5-1	TRBD1	CASSENRGRGAFF
TRBJ1-1	NA	TRBV29-1	NA	CSVHKPMNTEAFF
TRBJ2-7	NA	TRBV27	TRBD2	CASSRVRLQGGRNEQYF
TRBJ1-2	NA	TRBV30	TRBD1	CAWRTTGADPGYTF
TRBJ1-1	once	TRBV7-8	TRBD1	CASSLTFSPGQGNTEAFF
TRBJ2-1	NA	TRBV7-3	TRBD2	CASSHSGSSYNEQFF
TRBJ1-2	NA	TRBV5-4	NA	CASSSLLDGYTF
TRBJ1-5	few	TRBV19	NA	CASSIQYSNQPQHF
TRBJ2-7	NA	TRBV19	TRBD1	CASSRDRGSYEQYF
TRBJ2-3	NA	TRBV29-1	TRBD2	CSVEDPARGGDTQYF
TRBJ1-2	NA	TRBV29-1	TRBD1	CSVGQGRDGYTF
TRBJ2-3	once	TRBV28	NA	CASSLAQPAKTQYF
TRBJ2-5	NA	TRBV28	NA	CASSLSGGETQYF
TRBJ1-4	NA	TRBV27	NA	CASSPTSPNEKLFF
TRBJ2-1	once	TRBV7-3	NA	CASSLIGVDEQFF
TRBJ1-1	NA	TRBV5-1	NA	CASGKGVGNTEAFF
TRBJ1-3	NA	TRBV29-1	NA	CSASPILGNTIYF
TRBJ2-7	NA	TRBV11-3	TRBD2	CASSLYGTSGGLDEQYF
TRBJ1-3	NA	TRBV28	NA	CASTITTGFSGNTIYF
TRBJ2-7	NA	TRBV28	NA	CASTLAGQREQYF
TRBJ2-5	NA	TRBV9	TRBD1	CASSAGDRAETQYF
TRBJ2-3	NA	TRBV30	TRBD1	CAWSPLNRGGSDTQYF
TRBJ1-3	NA	TRBV18	NA	CASSPLDRSFSGNTIYF
TRBJ2-7	NA	TRBV4-1	NA	CASSQVDTGRANRYF
TRBJ2-7	NA	TRBV18	TRBD2	CASSPPLAGGPGEQYF
TRBJ1-1	NA	TRBV10-2	NA	CASSASGLNTEAFF
TRBJ2-2	NA	TRBV27	TRBD2	CASRSSGRAFSWELFF
TRBJ1-5	NA	TRBV14	NA	CASSEPTGDSSNQPQHF
TRBJ2-1	NA	TRBV9	TRBD2	CASSVTSDHNEQFF
TRBJ1-4	NA	TRBV5-1	NA	CASSLAVGSTNEKLFF
TRBJ2-2	NA	TRBV5-1	TRBD1	CASSSGQAYTGELFF
TRBJ2-1	NA	TRBV15	NA	CATRRASSYNEQFF